Reported below is one T cell receptor beta chain. Germline values: CDR1 GTSNPN, CDR2 SVGIG (reference sequence). The CDR3 contains 13 residues. Trimming removed 3 bases from V and 0 bases from J, with 8 bases in between. This specimen belongs to a study of cytomegalovirus exposure and HLA in healthy donors. This PCR relied on a set of 60 Vbeta primers and 13 Jbeta primers. Clones were read by immunoSEQ multiplex PCR, and TCRdb kept only the in-frame ones, dropping some. The data hold about 200,000 clones, with 80% to 90% observed a single time. The receptor was derived from a woman under 40 in good health and CMV-seronegative. The V and J genes are TRBV30 and TRBJ1-1; D ambiguous. The material sequenced was PBMCs. DNA for the CDR3: TGTGCCTGGAGCCTGGAGATGAACACTGAAGCTTTCTTT. Protein: CAWSLEMNTEAFF.